One and the same sample provided the 27 T cell receptor beta chains below, sequenced in a study of long-term antiretroviral therapy in people with HIV. A v3.0 immunoSEQ assay was performed at survey level. The protocol was immunoSEQ multiplex PCR, while the TCRdb copy is restricted to in-frame clones and leaves out a portion. The sample lists about 25,000 clones; roughly 80% were seen once. The sample consisted of unsorted PBMCs, taken 4.4 years after starting antiretroviral therapy. The receptors originated from a young man with HIV.

There are a few counts of this clone. The chain employs TRBV28 and TRBJ2-7; D remains ambiguous. V was pared by 5 bases and J by 2 bases, with 4 bases between. CDR3 length: 11 residues. Germline lookup yields CDR1 MDHEN and CDR2 SYDVKM. CDR3 region: CASSETYEQYF. The DNA of the CDR3 is TGTGCCAGCAGTGAAACCTACGAGCAGTACTTC.

The chain carries TRBV2 and TRBJ2-7; 10 nucleotides line up with TRBD1. CDR1 and CDR2 (germline): SNHLY, FYNNEI. V trimming: 2 bases; J trimming: 3 bases; junction bases outside the gene matches: 4. The CDR3 consists of 15 residues. CDR3 loop: CASSEPWTGGYEQYF. The CDR3 DNA sequence: TGTGCCAGCAGTGAACCTTGGACAGGGGGCTACGAGCAGTACTTC.

The chain links TRBV5-8 to TRBJ2-1; D gene ambiguous. Trimming pared 0 bases from V and 6 bases from J, leaving 10 bases between. The CDR3 has 14 residues. Germline lookup yields CDR1 SGHTS and CDR2 YDEGEE. CDR3 sequence: CASSLGRPINEQFF. For the CDR3, the DNA is TGTGCCAGCAGCTTGGGGCGGCCGATCAATGAGCAGTTCTTC.

In this sample, this clone turned up a few times. The V call is TRBV14, the J call TRBJ1-5; the D gene is possibly TRBD1 (5 bases). The CDR3 is 13 amino acids. Germline-derived CDR1 and CDR2 are SGHDN and FVKESK. Trimming stripped 1 base from V and 7 bases from J, with 8 bases between. Written as DNA, the CDR3 is TGTGCCAGCAGCCAAGCCCAGGGACAGCCCCAGCATTTT. It is translated as CASSQAQGQPQHF. The whole variable domain, filled in from reference TRBV14 and TRBJ1-5, reads EAGVTQFPSHSVIEKGQTVTLRCDPISGHDNLYWYRRVMGKEIKFLLHFVKESKQDESGMPNNRFLAERTGGTYSTLKVQPAELEDSGVYFCASSQAQGQPQHFGDGTRLSIL.

The rearrangement links TRBV7-9 to TRBJ1-1; TRBD1 matches 10 bases. The CDR3 is 14 amino acids. Germline lookup yields CDR1 SEHNR and CDR2 FQNEAQ (reference sequence). The V and J ends lost 7 bases and 4 bases, in that order; junction bases with no gene match: 6. The DNA for the CDR3 is TGTGCCAGCAAAGAGCGGGACAGGGGCACTGAAGCTTTCTTT. Translating gives CASKERDRGTEAFF.

V and J are TRBV6-6 and TRBJ1-5, with D maybe TRBD1 (6 bases). Trimming took off 3 bases at V and 5 bases at J, with 17 bases between the two ends. The CDR3 is made up of 16 amino acids. Germline-derived CDR1 and CDR2 are MNHNY and SVGAGI (reference sequence). The CDR3 DNA reads TGTGCCAGCAGTTATATGTTGACAGGTGATCATCAGCCCCAGCATTTT. This sequence encodes CASSYMLTGDHQPQHF.

A few counts support this clone. The gene calls are TRBV9 and TRBJ2-5; TRBD2 matches 10 bases. V dropped 0 bases and J dropped 4; count of bases not matched to a gene: 6. CDR1 is SGDLS and CDR2 is YYNGEE in the germline V gene. The CDR3 runs 16 residues. DNA for the CDR3: TGTGCCAGCAGCGTAGATCCTAGCGGGAGTTTAGAGACCCAGTACTTC. Translating it yields CASSVDPSGSLETQYF.

This clone was observed once. This rearrangement joins TRBV7-9 to TRBJ2-4; D gene uncertain. The CDR3 sequence is 16 residues long. V was trimmed by 5 bases and J by 1 base, leaving 15 bases between them. Germline V gene data show CDR1 as SEHNR and CDR2 as FQNEAQ (reference sequence). The CDR3 here is CASSPVRAEAKNIQYF. The CDR3 DNA reads TGTGCCAGCAGCCCCGTTAGGGCCGAGGCCAAAAACATTCAGTACTTC.

The chain uses TRBV13 and TRBJ2-7; maybe TRBD1 (5 bases). Trimming removed 1 base from V and 3 bases from J, with 10 bases in between. The CDR3 contains 14 residues. Germline CDR1 PRHDT, CDR2 FYEKMQ (reference sequence). The CDR3 reads CASSLAGQNYEQYF. The CDR3 DNA is TGTGCCAGCAGCTTAGCAGGGCAGAACTACGAGCAGTACTTC.

CDR3 amino acids: CASSYDRNTDTQYF. The CDR3 region has the DNA TGTGCCAGCAGCTACGACAGGAACACAGATACGCAGTATTTT. This chain links TRBV7-9 with TRBJ2-3; TRBD1 is a possible D gene (6 bases). Trimming stripped 4 bases from V and 2 bases from J, with 10 bases between. Germline V gene data show CDR1 as SEHNR and CDR2 as FQNEAQ (reference sequence). This CDR3 spans 14 amino acids.

The chain combines TRBV19 with TRBJ2-5; 8 bases align to TRBD1. CDR1 and CDR2 from the germline V gene are LNHDA and SQIVND (reference sequence). With V trimmed by 5 bases and J by 1 base, 12 bases remained unmatched. The CDR3 runs 17 residues. CDR3 bases: TGTGCCAGTAGTTGGACAGGGCTCACCGGAGGCCAAGAGACCCAGTACTTC. Amino acids: CASSWTGLTGGQETQYF.

The chain has TRBV6-1 and TRBJ2-1, with D perhaps given as TRBD1 or TRBD2 (5 bases each). Trimming cost V 4 bases and J 7 bases, with 17 bases left between them. The CDR3 extends over 15 amino acids. CDR1 MNHNS and CDR2 SASEGT come from the germline V gene. The CDR3 sequence: CASSARGGPWNEQFF. Here the CDR3 DNA reads TGTGCCAGCAGTGCCCGTGGGGGACCTTGGAATGAGCAGTTCTTC.

The V call is TRBV9, the J call TRBJ1-1; 7 nucleotides line up with TRBD1. The V and J ends lost 0 bases and 2 bases, in that order; junction bases with no gene match: 10. This CDR3 has 17 residues. Looked up from germline, CDR1 is SGDLS and CDR2 is YYNGEE. CDR3 nucleotide sequence: TGTGCCAGCAGCGTAGGCCCCGCAGGGGGGCGTAACACTGAAGCTTTCTTT. It specifies CASSVGPAGGRNTEAFF.

The rearrangement joins TRBV7-9 to TRBJ2-7; 9 bases are shared with TRBD1. Trimming took 1 base from V and 3 from J; bases not matched to a gene: 4. The CDR3 loop spans 15 amino acids. Germline V gene sequence: CDR1 SEHNR, CDR2 FQNEAQ (reference sequence). The DNA of the CDR3 is TGTGCCAGCAGCTTAGAACGGACAGGGGACTACGAGCAGTACTTC. Translated, it gives CASSLERTGDYEQYF.

This sequence joins TRBV19 and TRBJ1-2; no definite D call. Germline CDR1 and CDR2: LNHDA and SQIVND (reference sequence). This CDR3 has 11 residues. Trimming removed 5 bases at V and 5 bases at J, with 6 bases between. CDR3 sequence (DNA): TGTGCCAGTAGTGAACCTTATGGCTACACCTTC. It encodes CASSEPYGYTF.

The chain recombines TRBV12-5 with TRBJ2-1; tentative D call: TRBD2 (5 bases). There are 13 residues in the CDR3. V was pared by 0 bases and J by 7 bases, with 7 bases between. CDR1 and CDR2 from the germline V gene are LGHNT and FRNRAP. CDR3 DNA: TGTGCTAGTGGTTTGGTACTAGGTAATGAGCAGTTCTTC. It specifies CASGLVLGNEQFF.

This sequence joins TRBV5-1 and TRBJ2-7, with TRBD1 matching 7 bases. CDR3 length: 14 residues. V lost 5 bases to trimming and J lost 0 bases; unmatched junction nucleotides: 5. Germline-derived CDR1 and CDR2 are SGHRS and YFSETQ. CDR3 sequence (DNA): TGCGCCAGCAGTACTGGACAGGCCTCCTACGAGCAGTACTTC. Encoded protein: CASSTGQASYEQYF.

The V gene is TRBV9, the J gene TRBJ1-1; a possible D gene is TRBD1 (5 bases). The CDR3 covers 14 residues. V lost 0 bases to trimming and J lost 4 bases, with 10 bases between them. Germline V CDR1 and CDR2: SGDLS, YYNGEE. The DNA of the CDR3 is TGTGCCAGCAGCGTAGGGGGGGGTGTCACTGAAGCTTTCTTT. Residues: CASSVGGGVTEAFF. Based on the CDR3 plus reference TRBV9 and TRBJ1-1, the full variable domain is DSGVTQTPKHLITATGQRVTLRCSPRSGDLSVYWYQQSLDQGLQFLIQYYNGEERAKGNILERFSAQQFPDLHSELNLSSLELGDSALYFCASSVGGGVTEAFFGQGTRLTVV.

This clone was seen only once. This rearrangement joins TRBV7-8 to TRBJ1-1; TRBD1 agrees at 7 bases. With 5 bases clipped from V and 4 bases from J, the junction kept 13 bases outside the gene matches. This CDR3 comprises 16 residues. Germline V gene lookup returns CDR1 SGHVS and CDR2 FQNEAQ. The CDR3 region has the DNA TGTGCCAGCAGCACGGCCTTCGGACAGGTGGGCACTGAAGCTTTCTTT. Translated, it gives CASSTAFGQVGTEAFF.

This chain links TRBV5-1 with TRBJ2-7; 13 nucleotides match TRBD2. CDR1 is SGHRS, CDR2 YFSETQ, per germline. Losses at the gene ends were 4 bases for V and 0 bases for J; bases not matched to a gene: 7. The CDR3 contains 17 residues. CDR3 in amino acids: CASSIRGLAGDSYEQYF. The CDR3 nucleotides are TGCGCCAGCAGCATCCGTGGACTAGCGGGGGACTCCTACGAGCAGTACTTC.

The chain carries TRBV5-1 and TRBJ2-3, with TRBD1 identical over 8 bases. This CDR3 comprises 13 residues. Germline V gene lookup returns CDR1 SGHRS and CDR2 YFSETQ. The junction had 1 base not matched to a gene; V was cut back by 7 bases and J by 0 bases. Here the CDR3 reads CASRTGSTDTQYF. In DNA form, the CDR3 reads TGCGCCAGCCGGACAGGGAGCACAGATACGCAGTATTTT.

The chain employs TRBV14 and TRBJ2-2; 8 bases fit TRBD2. J lost 6 bases, V lost 5 bases, and 8 bases had no gene match. The CDR3 extends over 15 amino acids. Per the germline V gene, CDR1 is SGHDN and CDR2 is FVKESK. CDR3 sequence reads: CASSSREGRSGELFF. DNA of the CDR3: TGTGCCAGCAGCAGCCGGGAGGGCAGGTCCGGGGAGCTGTTTTTT. The full variable domain, completed using reference TRBV14 and TRBJ2-2, is EAGVTQFPSHSVIEKGQTVTLRCDPISGHDNLYWYRRVMGKEIKFLLHFVKESKQDESGMPNNRFLAERTGGTYSTLKVQPAELEDSGVYFCASSSREGRSGELFFGEGSRLTVL.

The chain carries TRBV7-6 and TRBJ2-2, with 9 nucleotides matching TRBD2. CDR1 and CDR2 from the germline V gene are SGHVS and FNYEAQ. Trimming took 0 bases from V and 4 from J; bases not matched to a gene: 6. This CDR3 comprises 17 residues. CDR3 sequence: CASSLAQLAGPTGELFF. CDR3 DNA sequence: TGTGCCAGCAGCTTAGCGCAGCTAGCGGGGCCCACCGGGGAGCTGTTTTTT.

The DNA of the CDR3 is TGCGCCAGCACCGGGACAGGGGGCGCGAACACTGAAGCTTTCTTT. This translates into CASTGTGGANTEAFF. The chain employs TRBV5-1 and TRBJ1-1; 12 bases fit TRBD1. The germline V gene encodes CDR1 SGHRS and CDR2 YFSETQ. The CDR3 contains 15 residues. The junction had 4 bases not matched to a gene; V was cut back by 6 bases and J by 1 base.

The chain employs TRBV5-6 and TRBJ1-5; 9 bases fit TRBD1. CDR1 is SGHDT and CDR2 is YYEEEE in the germline V gene. V trimming: 6 bases; J trimming: 1 base; junction bases outside the gene matches: 8. The CDR3 consists of 16 residues. The CDR3 coding sequence is TGTGCCAGCACCCAACAGGGGGCGCGGAGCAATCAGCCCCAGCATTTT. Its translation is CASTQQGARSNQPQHF.

The genes are TRBV28 and TRBJ1-2; D is uncertain. The length of the CDR3 is 13 residues. Per germline, CDR1 MDHEN and CDR2 SYDVKM. The V end lost 6 bases, the J end lost 2 bases, and 10 bases lay between the germline ends. CDR3 sequence reads: CASRLYSNYGYTF. For the CDR3, the DNA is TGTGCCAGCAGGCTATACAGCAACTATGGCTACACCTTC.

V usage is TRBV7-9 and J usage is TRBJ2-7; 7 bases agree with TRBD1. CDR1 and CDR2 (germline): SEHNR, FQNEAQ (reference sequence). The CDR3 length is 11 residues. Germline trimming cut 4 bases from V and 7 bases from J; bases unmatched to any gene: 1. CDR3 amino acids: CASSSRGEQYF. The DNA for the CDR3 is TGTGCCAGCAGCTCCAGGGGGGAGCAGTACTTC.